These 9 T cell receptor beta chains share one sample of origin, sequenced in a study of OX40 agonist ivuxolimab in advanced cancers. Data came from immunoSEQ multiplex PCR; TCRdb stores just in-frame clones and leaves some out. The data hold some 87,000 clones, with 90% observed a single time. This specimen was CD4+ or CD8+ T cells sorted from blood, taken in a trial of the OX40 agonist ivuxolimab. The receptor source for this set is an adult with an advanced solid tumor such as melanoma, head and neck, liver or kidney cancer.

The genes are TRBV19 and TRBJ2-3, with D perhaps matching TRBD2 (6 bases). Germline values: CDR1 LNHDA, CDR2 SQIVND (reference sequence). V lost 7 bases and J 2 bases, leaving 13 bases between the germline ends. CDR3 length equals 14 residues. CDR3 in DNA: TGTGCCAGTATGACTAGGGACCTCACAGATACGCAGTATTTT. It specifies CASMTRDLTDTQYF.

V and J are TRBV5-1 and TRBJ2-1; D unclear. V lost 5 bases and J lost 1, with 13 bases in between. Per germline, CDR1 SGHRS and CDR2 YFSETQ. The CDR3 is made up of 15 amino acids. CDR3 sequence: CASRDAPESYNEQFF. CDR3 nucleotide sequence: TGCGCCAGCAGGGACGCGCCAGAATCCTACAATGAGCAGTTCTTC.

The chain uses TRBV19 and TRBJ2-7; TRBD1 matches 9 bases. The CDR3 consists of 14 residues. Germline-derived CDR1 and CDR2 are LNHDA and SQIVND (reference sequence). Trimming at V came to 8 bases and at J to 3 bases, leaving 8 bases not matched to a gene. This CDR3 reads CASPPAGQGYEQYF. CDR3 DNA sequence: TGTGCCAGTCCACCGGCGGGACAGGGCTACGAGCAGTACTTC.

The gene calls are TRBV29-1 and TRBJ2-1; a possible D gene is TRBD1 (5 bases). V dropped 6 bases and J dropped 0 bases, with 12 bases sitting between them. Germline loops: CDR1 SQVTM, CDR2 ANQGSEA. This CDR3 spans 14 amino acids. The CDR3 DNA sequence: TGCAGCGTGCGCTCAGGGAACTCCTACAATGAGCAGTTCTTC. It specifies CSVRSGNSYNEQFF.

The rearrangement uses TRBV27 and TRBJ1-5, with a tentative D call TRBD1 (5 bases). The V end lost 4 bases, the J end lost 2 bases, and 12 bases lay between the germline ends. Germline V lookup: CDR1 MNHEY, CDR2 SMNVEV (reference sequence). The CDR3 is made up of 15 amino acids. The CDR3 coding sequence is TGTGCCAGCAGTTCCAGGGAGGGCGGCAATCAGCCCCAGCATTTT. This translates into CASSSREGGNQPQHF.

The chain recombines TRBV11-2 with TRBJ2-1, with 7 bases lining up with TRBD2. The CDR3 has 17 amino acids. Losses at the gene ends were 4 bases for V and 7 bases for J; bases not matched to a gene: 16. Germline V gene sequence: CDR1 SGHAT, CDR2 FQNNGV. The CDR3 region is CASSSPRASGPRNEQFF. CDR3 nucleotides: TGTGCCAGCAGCTCCCCTCGTGCTAGCGGCCCAAGGAATGAGCAGTTCTTC.

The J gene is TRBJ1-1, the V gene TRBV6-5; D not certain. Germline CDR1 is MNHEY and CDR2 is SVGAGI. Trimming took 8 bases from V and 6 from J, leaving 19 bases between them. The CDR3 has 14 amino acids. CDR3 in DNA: TGTGCCAGCTCCATCGATGGAGAGGGAGCTGAAGCTTTCTTT. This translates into CASSIDGEGAEAFF.

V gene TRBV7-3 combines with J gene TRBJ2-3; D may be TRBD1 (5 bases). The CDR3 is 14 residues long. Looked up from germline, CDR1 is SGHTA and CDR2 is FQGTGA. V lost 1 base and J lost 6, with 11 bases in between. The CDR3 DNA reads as TGTGCCAGCAGCTTAAATGGCAGGGCCGATACGCAGTATTTT. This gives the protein CASSLNGRADTQYF.

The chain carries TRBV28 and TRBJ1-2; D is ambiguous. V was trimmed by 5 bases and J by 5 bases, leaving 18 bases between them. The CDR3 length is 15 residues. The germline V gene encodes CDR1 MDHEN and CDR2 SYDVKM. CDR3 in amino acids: CASSQPRGGGYGYTF. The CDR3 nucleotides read TGTGCCAGCAGTCAGCCCCGAGGTGGAGGTTATGGCTACACCTTC.